This entry describes one T cell receptor (beta chain). Its antigen is not identified. This sample stems from a study of cytomegalovirus exposure and HLA in healthy donors. Study observations and caveats: Later analysis identified several of the most significant clusters that appeared linked to common viral pathogens.

With V trimmed by 5 bases and J by 7 bases, 15 bases remained unmatched. The germline gives CDR1 LNHDA, CDR2 SQIVND (reference sequence). This CDR3 is built from 17 residues. In the PCR, 60 Vbeta and 13 Jbeta primers were used. Sequenced by immunoSEQ multiplex PCR; TCRdb stores in-frame clones only, minus some. This sample has around 67,000 clones, with around 63% found just once. The sample was PBMCs. The rearrangement links TRBV19 to TRBJ1-5; 9 bases agree with TRBD1. The receptor was isolated from a woman in her 30s in good health and CMV-seronegative. The CDR3 DNA is TGTGCCAGTAGTCTCCTCCGACGGACAGGGGTAGGGCAGCCCCAGCATTTT. Its translation: CASSLLRRTGVGQPQHF.